Shown below are 9 T cell receptor beta chains from a single sample sequenced in a study of T-cell reconstitution after alpha-beta-depleted transplantation in children. Molecular barcoding with unique molecular identifiers was used for the TCRbeta library. From the PCR reads, TCRdb called clonotypes with MiXCR, one entry per CDR3 protein. This sample has around 270,000 distinct CDR3 sequences, with 10% found just once. The source material was PBMCs, sampled before TCRalphabeta/CD19-depleted stem cell transplant. The receptor set was obtained from a boy under three years old with acute myeloid leukemia, due to receive a stem cell transplant.

This clonotype was recorded many times. The chain recombines TRBV29-1 with TRBJ2-7; 7 nucleotides agree with TRBD1. Per the germline V gene, CDR1 is SQVTM and CDR2 is ANQGSEA. V shed 6 bases and J 7 bases; nucleotides not matched to a gene: 9. The CDR3 extends over 12 amino acids. The CDR3 reads CSVWDSPGEQYF. The CDR3, as DNA: TGCAGCGTGTGGGACAGCCCTGGGGAGCAGTACTTC.

The sample holds many counts of this clonotype. This chain links TRBV5-6 with TRBJ1-1; a possible D gene is TRBD1 (5 bases). This CDR3 contains 14 residues. V gave up 0 bases and J gave up 5 bases, with 11 bases separating them. The germline CDR1 and CDR2 sequences are SGHDT and YYEEEE. CDR3 sequence: CASSLAGWGTEAFF. The CDR3 coding sequence is TGTGCCAGCAGCTTGGCTGGTTGGGGGACTGAAGCTTTCTTT.

There are many counts of this clonotype. The CDR3 sequence: CASSLSLGLAETSTDTQYF. CDR3 bases: TGTGCCAGCAGTTTATCATTGGGTCTAGCGGAGACTAGCACAGATACGCAGTATTTT. The V and J genes are TRBV12-3 or TRBV12-4 and TRBJ2-3; 7 bases match TRBD2. The CDR3 contains 19 residues. Losses at the gene ends were 2 bases for V and 0 bases for J; bases not matched to a gene: 14.

This chain connects TRBV5-1 to TRBJ2-7; 7 nucleotides align to TRBD2. V lost 0 bases and J lost 5; bases outside the gene matches: 5. Germline V gene sequence: CDR1 SGHRS, CDR2 YFSETQ. This CDR3 region has 14 residues. CDR3 loop: CASSLVGGINEQYF. DNA of the CDR3: TGCGCCAGCAGCTTGGTCGGGGGGATAAACGAGCAGTACTTC.

This clonotype came up many times. The chain carries TRBV7-9 and TRBJ2-3, with D perhaps assigned TRBD1 or TRBD2 (5 bases each). The CDR3 sequence is 16 residues long. Germline V gene lookup returns CDR1 SEHNR and CDR2 FQNEAQ (reference sequence). V lost 1 base, J lost 0 bases, and 11 bases lay in between. DNA of the CDR3: TGTGCCAGCAGCTTAGGGGACCTGACTAGCACAGATACGCAGTATTTT. Protein: CASSLGDLTSTDTQYF. Using reference TRBV7-9 and TRBJ2-3 for the parts outside the CDR3, the full variable domain is DTGVSQNPRHKITKRGQNVTFRCDPISEHNRLYWYRQTLGQGPEFLTYFQNEAQLEKSRLLSDRFSAERPKGSFSTLEIQRTEQGDSAMYLCASSLGDLTSTDTQYFGPGTRLTVL.

This clonotype has ten or more counts. This chain joins TRBV12-3 or TRBV12-4 and TRBJ2-5; tentatively, D is TRBD2 (6 bases). This CDR3 contains 15 residues. The ends were cut back, 3 bases at V and 1 base at J, with 12 bases in the middle. For the CDR3, the DNA is TGTGCCAGCAGTTTCCTGTTTAGCGGCCAAGAGACCCAGTACTTC. Translating it yields CASSFLFSGQETQYF.

This clonotype has ten or more counts. The V call is TRBV28, the J call TRBJ2-7; D perhaps matches TRBD1 (5 bases). The CDR3 has 14 amino acids. V lost 7 bases to trimming and J lost 2 bases, with 15 bases between them. Germline CDR1 MDHEN, CDR2 SYDVKM. The CDR3 DNA follows: TGTGCCAGCATAAGGGGCGCCTCTCCCTACGAGCAGTACTTC. This encodes CASIRGASPYEQYF.

The sample holds many counts of this clonotype. This CDR3 fails to terminate in the conserved phenylalanine or tryptophan, so it likely reflects a read error. The CDR3 reads CASSGGLAGAYNEQFC. The CDR3 DNA sequence: TGTGCCAGCAGCGGGGGACTAGCGGGAGCTTACAATGAGCAGTTCTGC. The chain recombines TRBV9 with TRBJ2-1, with TRBD2 matching over 14 bases. Germline CDR1 reads SGDLS; CDR2 reads YYNGEE. Losses at the gene ends were 3 bases for V and 4 bases for J; bases not matched to a gene: 3. This CDR3 region has 16 residues.

This clonotype was counted only a few times. The gene calls are TRBV19 and TRBJ2-1, with D unresolved. Germline V gene data show CDR1 as LNHDA and CDR2 as SQIVND (reference sequence). This CDR3 is built from 15 residues. V was pared by 3 bases and J by 0 bases, with 9 bases between. The DNA of the CDR3 is TGTGCCAGTAGTATTGGCGGCCTCTCCTACAATGAGCAGTTCTTC. Protein product: CASSIGGLSYNEQFF.